Listed below are T cell receptor beta chains from one sample, sequenced in a study of blood T cell repertoires in COVID-19. The protocol was immunoSEQ multiplex PCR, while the TCRdb copy is restricted to in-frame clones and leaves out a portion. The data contain around 340,000 clones, about 86% of them seen just once; the ten biggest clones take up roughly 4.2%. Sequenced material: PBMCs or T cells enriched from blood (not recorded which). These receptors originate from a woman aged 40 to 55 with acute COVID-19. CDR3s leave out the opening cysteine and the closing phenylalanine or tryptophan. Fields, in order: J gene, V gene, CDR3 protein.

>TRBJ1-2|TRBV3-1/TRBV3-2
ASSTTVVRNVYGYT
>TRBJ1-2|TRBV6-2/TRBV6-3
ASSPTRDRTSNYGYT
>TRBJ2-3|TRBV9
ASSPPGTSGVSDTQY
>TRBJ1-6|TRBV7-2
ASSGTAYNSPLH
>TRBJ1-1|TRBV29-1
SGTQGLNTEAF
>TRBJ2-6|TRBV18
ASSSLSGVSSEANVLT
>TRBJ1-4|TRBV5-8
ASSLGQGGEKLF
>TRBJ2-7|TRBV7-8
ASSVNVAYEQY
>TRBJ1-2|TRBV25-1
ASSEYNRGYGYT
>TRBJ2-2|TRBV6-5
ASIRGHLDTGELF
>TRBJ1-2|TRBV9
ASSVAGGHGYT
>TRBJ2-1|TRBV6-5
ASSYAGGQPWNEQF
>TRBJ2-1|TRBV4-1
ASSQEVTSQFVNEQF
>TRBJ1-1|TRBV4-1
ASSQPVKNTEAF
>TRBJ2-2|TRBV7-6
ASSLEAGLTGELF
>TRBJ1-5|TRBV19
ASSWHGGQGVGPQH
>TRBJ1-3|TRBV3-1/TRBV3-2
ASSQLFVGTSSGNTIY
>TRBJ2-7|TRBV20-1
SARDNEQY
>TRBJ2-3|TRBV11-2
ASSTPGWTSGSMNTQY
>TRBJ2-3|TRBV21-1
ASSKAVRVGLSTDTQY
>TRBJ2-7|TRBV3-1/TRBV3-2
ASSQVLAGGPPYEQY
>TRBJ1-1|TRBV18
ASSRLARIEVMNTEAF
>TRBJ2-7|TRBV10-2
ASSEGQYEQY
>TRBJ2-1|TRBV7-2
ASSYRVGTSALPNEQF
>TRBJ1-1|TRBV4-2
ASSQDLGYGSTEAF
>TRBJ2-2|TRBV5-4
ASSLSGTSVPGELF
>TRBJ1-1|TRBV7-9
ASSLGRVSGRNTEAF
>TRBJ2-7|TRBV7-9
ASSPAGGDEQY
>TRBJ1-1|TRBV20-1
SALRTEAF
>TRBJ2-3|TRBV4-2
ASSQRLAGDTDTQY
>TRBJ2-4|TRBV6-2/TRBV6-3
ASSQRTSRSGGIQY
>TRBJ1-2|TRBV5-4
ASSARGGGRYGYT
>TRBJ2-1|TRBV2
ASRVVISRDRAWSSYNEQF
>TRBJ1-1|TRBV5-5
ASSLVFNRVGAF
>TRBJ2-7|TRBV10-3
AISQGAQDEQY
>TRBJ1-4|TRBV3-1/TRBV3-2
ASSQHDRFNEKLF
>TRBJ1-5|TRBV3-1/TRBV3-2
ASSQDTSQPQH
>TRBJ2-7|TRBV7-9
ASSSIGGGQGYEQY
>TRBJ2-3|TRBV14
ASSPRTGSFGDTQY
>TRBJ1-5|TRBV7-9
ASSSVSGTGDYSNQPQH
>TRBJ2-7|TRBV5-1
ASSGTGGPY
>TRBJ2-6|TRBV28
ASSSYSGANVLT
>TRBJ1-5|TRBV7-9
ASSSSLGAQH
>TRBJ1-2|TRBV6-2/TRBV6-3
ASSYPLTGPGGYT
>TRBJ1-5|TRBV19
ASQIIGESNQPQH
>TRBJ1-2|TRBV12-3/TRBV12-4
ASSPRTVGYT
>TRBJ1-5|TRBV27
ASSFFPSNQPQH
>TRBJ1-1|TRBV6-2/TRBV6-3
ASSWTGSNTEAF
>TRBJ1-6|TRBV7-3
ASSLKTDSPLH
>TRBJ1-5|TRBV4-3
ASSQDRGSQGAVQPQH
>TRBJ2-6|TRBV5-1
ASSPGQPSSGANVLT
>TRBJ2-6|TRBV7-2
ASSHTGLAGDSGANVLT
>TRBJ1-1|TRBV6-5
ASTPPNLQGEAF
>TRBJ2-7|TRBV6-2/TRBV6-3
ASSYSSYLDEQY
>TRBJ1-5|TRBV5-8
ASSLSGESNQPQH
>TRBJ2-2|TRBV6-5
ASSYRQGGAGELF
>TRBJ2-1|TRBV4-1
ASSHPRDRSTYNEQF
>TRBJ2-7|TRBV27
ASSYLQDYEQY
>TRBJ1-2|TRBV5-1
ASRPGGDIRFDYGYT